These 7 T cell receptor beta chains share one sample of origin, sequenced in a study of cytomegalovirus exposure and HLA in healthy donors. 60 Vbeta and 13 Jbeta primers were used in PCR. The assay was immunoSEQ multiplex PCR, and TCRdb's table has in-frame clones only and misses some. The profile shows around 99,000 clones, around 73% of them singletons. Sequencing was carried out using PBMCs. The origin of the receptors is a man aged 25 to 45 in good health and CMV-seronegative.

This clone was observed a single time. The V and J genes are TRBV27 and TRBJ2-7, with TRBD2 identical over 9 bases. The CDR3 has 15 amino acids. Germline V gene data show CDR1 as MNHEY and CDR2 as SMNVEV (reference sequence). The J segment lost 1 base and the V segment lost 4 bases, leaving 5 bases of the junction unmatched. The CDR3 coding sequence is TGTGCCAGCAGTTCTCGCGGGGGGGAATCCTACGAGCAGTACTTC. This codes for CASSSRGGESYEQYF.

This rearrangement joins TRBV2 to TRBJ2-5; D perhaps matches TRBD2 (5 bases). This CDR3 contains 15 residues. The germline gives CDR1 SNHLY, CDR2 FYNNEI. V was cut by 8 bases and J by 1 base, with 17 bases left in between. CDR3 nucleotide sequence: TGTGCCAGCGAGGGCCGCCTTCAGGCCCAAGAGACCCAGTACTTC. Protein sequence: CASEGRLQAQETQYF. The entire variable domain, with the rest obtained from reference TRBV2 and TRBJ2-5, is as follows: EPEVTQTPSHQVTQMGQEVILRCVPISNHLYFYWYRQILGQKVEFLVSFYNNEISEKSEIFDDQFSVERPDGSNFTLKIRSTKLEDSAMYFCASEGRLQAQETQYFGPGTRLLVL.

With respect to this clone: This same CDR3 is encoded by further DNA sequences in the sample. The chain recombines TRBV6-1 with TRBJ2-5; D possibly corresponds to TRBD1 (6 bases). The V end lost 8 bases, the J end lost 5 bases, and 12 bases lay between the germline ends. Germline-derived CDR1 and CDR2 are MNHNS and SASEGT. The CDR3 is 12 amino acids. CDR3 sequence: CASWGRGETQYF. DNA of the CDR3: TGTGCCAGCTGGGGCAGGGGCGAGACCCAGTACTTC.

The chain combines TRBV6-4 with TRBJ2-3; 11 positions match TRBD2. In germline, CDR1 is MRHNA, CDR2 SNTAGT. Germline trimming cut 4 bases from V and 4 bases from J; bases unmatched to any gene: 4. The CDR3 length is 15 residues. The DNA of the CDR3 is TGTGCCAGCAGTGCAGGTAGCGGGGGGGCAGATACGCAGTATTTT. Translation: CASSAGSGGADTQYF.

This clone was counted a single time. CDR3 residues: CASSLRLSGQPQHF. DNA for the CDR3: TGTGCCAGCAGCTTAAGACTGTCGGGTCAGCCCCAGCATTTT. V is TRBV7-3 and J is TRBJ1-5; D remains ambiguous. The CDR3 consists of 14 residues. Germline V gene lookup returns CDR1 SGHTA and CDR2 FQGTGA. V lost 1 base and J 6 bases, leaving 10 bases between the germline ends.

This clone came up a few times. CDR3 sequence reads: CASSFTGTLGNQPQHF. The CDR3 DNA is TGTGCCAGCAGTTTTACGGGGACATTGGGCAATCAGCCCCAGCATTTT. V usage is TRBV28 and J usage is TRBJ1-5; the D gene is possibly TRBD1 (6 bases). CDR1 is MDHEN, CDR2 SYDVKM, per germline. This CDR3 is 16 amino acids long. V was clipped by 3 bases and J by 2 bases, with 14 bases between them.

The chain recombines TRBV14 with TRBJ1-2; D not certain. CDR3 size: 13 residues. The germline V gene has CDR1 SGHDN and CDR2 FVKESK. With 4 bases removed from V and 4 bases from J, the gap between germline ends came to 10 bases. The CDR3, as DNA: TGTGCCAGCAGCCGACAAAGTGCCTATGGCTACACCTTC. This encodes CASSRQSAYGYTF.